One sample yielded the 8 T cell receptor beta chains listed below, sequenced in a study of CD8+ T cells in alopecia areata. After isolation, RNA underwent reverse transcription to generate cDNA as the sequencing template. Assay used: immunoSEQ multiplex PCR; TCRdb lists only in-frame clones, some missing. The sample shows 34,000 or so clones, 55% of them seen only once. What was sequenced was NKG2D-high CD8+ T cells sorted from blood. Receptors were obtained from a human donor with alopecia areata.

This sequence joins TRBV27 and TRBJ2-2; D is perhaps TRBD2 (7 bases). This CDR3 is built from 18 residues. The V gene lost 7 bases and the J gene lost 2 bases, with 23 bases spanning the gap. Germline assignment: CDR1 MNHEY and CDR2 SMNVEV (reference sequence). The CDR3 nucleotides are TGTGCCAGCACCGGAAACGGGGGGCCAACCCTCAACACCGGGGAGCTGTTTTTT. It yields the protein CASTGNGGPTLNTGELFF.

The chain joins TRBV10-3 to TRBJ2-5; D is unclear. The CDR3 has 13 amino acids. V lost 2 bases, J lost 3 bases, and 7 bases lay in between. Germline CDR1 reads ENHRY; CDR2 reads SYGVKD. The CDR3 region is CAISEDQKETQYF. In DNA, the CDR3 is TGTGCCATCAGTGAGGACCAAAAAGAGACCCAGTACTTC.

V is TRBV27 and J is TRBJ2-7, with D unresolved. The CDR3 runs to 13 residues. Trimming removed 3 bases at V and 7 bases at J, with 13 bases between. Per germline, CDR1 MNHEY and CDR2 SMNVEV (reference sequence). DNA for the CDR3: TGTGCCAGCAGTTTGGGCCCAGTAGGTGAGCAGTACTTC. Protein product: CASSLGPVGEQYF.

The chain is built from TRBV7-9 and TRBJ2-3; TRBD2 matches at 10 bases. Germline lookup yields CDR1 SEHNR and CDR2 FQNEAQ (reference sequence). The CDR3 length is 15 residues. V shed 6 bases, J shed 5 bases, and the junction held 8 bases outside the gene matches. In nucleotides, the CDR3 is TGTGCCAGCAGAGAATCTAGCGGGGGCCTAGATACGCAGTATTTT. Protein product: CASRESSGGLDTQYF.

The gene calls are TRBV9 and TRBJ2-5; TRBD2 matches 7 bases. Germline CDR1 is SGDLS and CDR2 is YYNGEE. With 3 bases clipped from V and 5 bases from J, the junction kept 13 bases outside the gene matches. CDR3 length: 16 amino acids. The CDR3 bases are TGTGCCAGCAGCGGTAGGGCTAGCGGAGCTCGGGAGACCCAGTACTTC. This translates into CASSGRASGARETQYF.

The rearrangement joins TRBV5-1 to TRBJ2-1; D not certain. This CDR3 spans 15 amino acids. Trimming cost V 2 bases and J 6 bases, with 15 bases left between them. From germline, CDR1 is SGHRS and CDR2 YFSETQ. The CDR3 nucleotides read TGCGCCAGCAGCTTCTCCCTTGGGGTTAGCAATGAGCAGTTCTTC. It translates to CASSFSLGVSNEQFF.

The gene calls are TRBV12-2 and TRBJ1-5. TRBV12-2 is recorded as a pseudogene. The CDR3 extends over 14 amino acids. This chain's CDR3 is CASRPYRGSRPQHF. The CDR3 DNA is TGTGCAAGTCGCCCCTACCGAGGGAGTCGGCCCCAGCATTTT.

This clone showed up just a few times. The CDR3 bases are TGTGCCAGCAGCTTAGCCCTGTCAGGAGGGATCTACGAGCAGTACTTC. This translates into CASSLALSGGIYEQYF. The J gene is TRBJ2-7, the V gene TRBV7-8, with a tentative D call TRBD2 (6 bases). CDR3 length equals 16 residues. CDR1 SGHVS and CDR2 FQNEAQ come from the germline V gene. Trimming stripped 0 bases from V and 3 bases from J, with 15 bases between.